This record covers a single T cell receptor (beta chain). Its antigen is not known. The donors, all healthy, were Caucasians living in Russia, aged about 6 to 90. Each donor had 8.5 to 10 milliliters of peripheral blood drawn. This specimen comes from a study of blood T cells in healthy people across ages. Study observations and caveats: Possibly confounding the expanded clonotype changes was the fact that donor CMV status was unknown. Per million T cells, TCR beta diversity dropped roughly linearly as age increased.

CDR3 length: 15 residues. CDR1 and CDR2 from the germline V gene are LGHNA and YNFKEQ. V was shortened by 0 bases and J by 4 bases, with 12 bases between the two germline ends. With a J-beta primer mix and a sample-barcoded 5' primer, a second PCR ran roughly 6 to 11 cycles. TCRdb used MiXCR to reprocess the 5' RACE reads, holding one entry per CDR3 protein. The sample holds 1.4 million to 1.5 million distinct CDR3 sequences; around 42% are singletons and the top ten take 7.9%. This receptor was taken from a woman between 18 and 29 years old in good health. The chain combines TRBV4-2 with TRBJ1-2; tentative D call: TRBD1 (6 bases). The specimen sequenced was blood. CDR3 nucleotide sequence: TGTGCCAGCAGCCAAGATCTAGGACAGACCTATGGCTACACCTTC. It translates to CASSQDLGQTYGYTF.